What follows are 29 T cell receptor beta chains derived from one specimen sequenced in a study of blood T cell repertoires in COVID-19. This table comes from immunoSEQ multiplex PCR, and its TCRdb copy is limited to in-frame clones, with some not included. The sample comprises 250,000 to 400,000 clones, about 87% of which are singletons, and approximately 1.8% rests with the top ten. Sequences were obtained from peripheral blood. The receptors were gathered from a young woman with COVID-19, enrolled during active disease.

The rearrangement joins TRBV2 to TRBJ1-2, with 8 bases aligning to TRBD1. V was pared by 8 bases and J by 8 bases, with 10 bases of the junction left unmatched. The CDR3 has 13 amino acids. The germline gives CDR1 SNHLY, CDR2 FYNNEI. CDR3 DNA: TGTGCCAGCGTCACGACAGGGGTGGAGGGCTACACCTTC. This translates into CASVTTGVEGYTF.

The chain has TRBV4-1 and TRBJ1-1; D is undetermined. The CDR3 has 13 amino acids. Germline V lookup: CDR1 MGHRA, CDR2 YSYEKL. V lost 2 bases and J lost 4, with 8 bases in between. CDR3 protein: CASSQNTGTEAFF. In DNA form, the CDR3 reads TGCGCCAGCAGCCAAAATACGGGCACTGAAGCTTTCTTT.

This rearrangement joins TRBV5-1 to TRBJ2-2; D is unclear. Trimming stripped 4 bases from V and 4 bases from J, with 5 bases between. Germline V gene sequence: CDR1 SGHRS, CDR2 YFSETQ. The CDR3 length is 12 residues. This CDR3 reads CASSRGTGELFF. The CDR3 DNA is TGCGCCAGCAGCCGCGGCACCGGGGAGCTGTTTTTT.

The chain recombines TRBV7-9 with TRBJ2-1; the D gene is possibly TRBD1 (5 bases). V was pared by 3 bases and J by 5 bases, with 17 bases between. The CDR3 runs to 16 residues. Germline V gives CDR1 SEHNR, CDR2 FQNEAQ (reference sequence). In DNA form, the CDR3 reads TGTGCCAGCAGCTTGGCTCAGGGTCGTGTGGACAATGAGCAGTTCTTC. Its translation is CASSLAQGRVDNEQFF.

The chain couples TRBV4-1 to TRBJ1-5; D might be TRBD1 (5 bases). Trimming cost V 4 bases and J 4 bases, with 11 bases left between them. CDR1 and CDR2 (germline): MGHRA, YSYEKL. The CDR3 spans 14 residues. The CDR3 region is CASSPAGGNQPQHF. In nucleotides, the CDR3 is TGCGCCAGCAGCCCTGCTGGGGGGAATCAGCCCCAGCATTTT.

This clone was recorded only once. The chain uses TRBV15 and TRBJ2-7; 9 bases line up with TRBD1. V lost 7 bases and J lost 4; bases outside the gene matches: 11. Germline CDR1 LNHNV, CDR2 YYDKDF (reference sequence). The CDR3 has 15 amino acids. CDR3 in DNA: TGTGCCACCACCCCACCCGGCGGGACAGGGTACGAGCAGTACGTC. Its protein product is CATTPPGGTGYEQYV.

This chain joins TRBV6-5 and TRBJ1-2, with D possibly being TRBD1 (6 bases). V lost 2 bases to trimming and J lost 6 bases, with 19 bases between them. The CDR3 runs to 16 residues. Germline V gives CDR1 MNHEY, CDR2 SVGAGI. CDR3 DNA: TGTGCCAGCAGTTACGCAGGGGCAATCGCAATCCATGGCTACACCTTC. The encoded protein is CASSYAGAIAIHGYTF.

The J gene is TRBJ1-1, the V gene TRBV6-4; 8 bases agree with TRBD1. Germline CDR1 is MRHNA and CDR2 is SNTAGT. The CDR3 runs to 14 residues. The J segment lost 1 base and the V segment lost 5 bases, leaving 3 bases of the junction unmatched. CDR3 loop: CASSPGQGNTEAFF. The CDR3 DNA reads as TGTGCCAGCAGTCCAGGACAGGGGAACACTGAAGCTTTCTTT.

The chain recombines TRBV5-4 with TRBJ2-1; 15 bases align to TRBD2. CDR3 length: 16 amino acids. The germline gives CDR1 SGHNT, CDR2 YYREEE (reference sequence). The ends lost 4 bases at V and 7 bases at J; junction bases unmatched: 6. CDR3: CASSPGTSGGRNEQFF. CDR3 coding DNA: TGTGCCAGCAGCCCCGGGACTAGCGGGGGGAGGAATGAGCAGTTCTTC.

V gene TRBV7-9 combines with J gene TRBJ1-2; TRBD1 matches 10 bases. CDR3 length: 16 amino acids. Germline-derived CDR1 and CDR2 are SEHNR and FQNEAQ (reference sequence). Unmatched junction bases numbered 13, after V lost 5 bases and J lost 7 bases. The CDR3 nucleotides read TGTGCCAGCAGCACCCCACCGACAGGGGGCTGGGGTGGCTACACCTTC. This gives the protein CASSTPPTGGWGGYTF.

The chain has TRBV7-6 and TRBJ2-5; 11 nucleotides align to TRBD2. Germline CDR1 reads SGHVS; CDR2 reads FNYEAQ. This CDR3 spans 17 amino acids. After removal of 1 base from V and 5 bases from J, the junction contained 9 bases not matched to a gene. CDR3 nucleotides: TGTGCCAGCAGCTTAGTTATTAGCGGGGGGGCCTCTGAGACCCAGTACTTC. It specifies CASSLVISGGASETQYF.

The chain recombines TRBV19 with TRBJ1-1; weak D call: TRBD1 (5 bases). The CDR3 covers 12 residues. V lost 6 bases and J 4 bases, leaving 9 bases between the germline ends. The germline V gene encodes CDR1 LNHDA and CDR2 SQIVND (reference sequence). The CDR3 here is CASRGVGTEAFF. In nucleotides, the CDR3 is TGTGCCAGTAGAGGGGTGGGCACTGAAGCTTTCTTT.

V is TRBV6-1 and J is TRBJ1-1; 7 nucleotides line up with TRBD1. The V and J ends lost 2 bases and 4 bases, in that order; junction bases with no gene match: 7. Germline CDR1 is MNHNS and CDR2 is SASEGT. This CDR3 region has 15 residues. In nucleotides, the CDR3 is TGTGCCAGCAGTGAACTAAGGGGGCCGGGCACTGAAGCTTTCTTT. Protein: CASSELRGPGTEAFF.

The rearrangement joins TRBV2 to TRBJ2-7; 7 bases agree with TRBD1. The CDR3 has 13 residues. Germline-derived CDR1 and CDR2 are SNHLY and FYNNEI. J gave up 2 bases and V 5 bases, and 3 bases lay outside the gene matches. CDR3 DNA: TGTGCCAGCAGTAGGGACAGCCCCTACGAGCAGTACTTC. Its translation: CASSRDSPYEQYF.

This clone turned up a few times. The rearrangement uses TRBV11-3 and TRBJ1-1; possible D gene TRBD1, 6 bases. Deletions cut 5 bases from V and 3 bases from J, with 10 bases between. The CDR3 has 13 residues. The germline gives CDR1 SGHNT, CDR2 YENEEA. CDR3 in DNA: TGTGCCAGCAGCAGTCAGGGGTACACTGAAGCTTTCTTT. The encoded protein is CASSSQGYTEAFF.

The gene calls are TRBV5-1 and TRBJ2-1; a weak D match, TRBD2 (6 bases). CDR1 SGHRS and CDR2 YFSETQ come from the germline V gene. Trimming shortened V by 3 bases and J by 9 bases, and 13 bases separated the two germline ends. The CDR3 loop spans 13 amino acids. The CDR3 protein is CASSSDLGGEQFF. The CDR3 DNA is TGCGCCAGCAGCTCGGACCTGGGGGGTGAGCAGTTCTTC.

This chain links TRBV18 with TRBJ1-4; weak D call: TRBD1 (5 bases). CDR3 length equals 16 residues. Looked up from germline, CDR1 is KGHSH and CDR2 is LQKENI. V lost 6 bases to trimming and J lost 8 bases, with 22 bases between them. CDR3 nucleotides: TGTGCCAGCTCCCTCAATACACCGACTGGGGGGGAAAAACTGTTTTTT. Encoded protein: CASSLNTPTGGEKLFF.

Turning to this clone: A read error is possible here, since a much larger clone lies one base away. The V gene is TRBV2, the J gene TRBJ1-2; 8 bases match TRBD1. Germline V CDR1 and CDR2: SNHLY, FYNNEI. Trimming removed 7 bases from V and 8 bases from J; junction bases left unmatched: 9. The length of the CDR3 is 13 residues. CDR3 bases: TGTGCCAGCAATGTGCGGGCAGGGGGCGGCTACACCTTC. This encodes CASNVRAGGGYTF.

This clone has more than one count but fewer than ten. The CDR3 spells CSVKRTGTIYGYTF. The CDR3 DNA reads TGCAGCGTGAAAAGGACAGGAACGATTTATGGCTACACCTTC. The chain joins TRBV29-1 to TRBJ1-2, with TRBD1 identical over 7 bases. Germline V gives CDR1 SQVTM, CDR2 ANQGSEA. This CDR3 spans 14 amino acids. The J segment lost 5 bases and the V segment lost 6 bases, leaving 12 bases of the junction unmatched.

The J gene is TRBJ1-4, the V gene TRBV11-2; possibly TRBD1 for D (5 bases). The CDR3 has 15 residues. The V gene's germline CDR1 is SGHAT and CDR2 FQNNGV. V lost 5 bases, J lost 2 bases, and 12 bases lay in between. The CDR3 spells CASSGRGFTNEKLFF. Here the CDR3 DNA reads TGTGCCAGCAGCGGCCGGGGGTTCACTAATGAAAAACTGTTTTTT.

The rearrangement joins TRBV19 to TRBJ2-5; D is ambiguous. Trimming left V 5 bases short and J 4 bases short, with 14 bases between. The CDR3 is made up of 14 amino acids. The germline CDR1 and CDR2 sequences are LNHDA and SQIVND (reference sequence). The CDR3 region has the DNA TGTGCCAGTAGTGTGCAGGTGGCGTCAGAGACCCAGTACTTC. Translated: CASSVQVASETQYF.

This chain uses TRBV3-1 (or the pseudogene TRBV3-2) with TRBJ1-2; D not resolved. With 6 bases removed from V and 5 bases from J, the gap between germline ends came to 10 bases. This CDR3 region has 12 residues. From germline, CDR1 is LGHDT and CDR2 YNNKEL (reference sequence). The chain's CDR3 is CASRNSGYGYTF. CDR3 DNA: TGTGCCAGCAGGAACAGCGGGTATGGCTACACCTTC.

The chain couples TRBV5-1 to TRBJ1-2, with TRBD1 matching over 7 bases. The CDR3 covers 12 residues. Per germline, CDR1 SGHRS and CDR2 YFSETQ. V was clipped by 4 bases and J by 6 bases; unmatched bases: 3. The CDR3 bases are TGCGCCAGCAGCAGGACAGGAGATGGCTACACCTTC. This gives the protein CASSRTGDGYTF.

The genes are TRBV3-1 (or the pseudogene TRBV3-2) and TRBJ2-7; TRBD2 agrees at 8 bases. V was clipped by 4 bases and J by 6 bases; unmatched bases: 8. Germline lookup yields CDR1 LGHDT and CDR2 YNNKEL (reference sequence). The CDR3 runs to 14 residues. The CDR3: CASSPVRGGLEQYF. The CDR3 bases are TGTGCCAGCAGCCCTGTTCGCGGGGGGCTCGAGCAGTACTTC.

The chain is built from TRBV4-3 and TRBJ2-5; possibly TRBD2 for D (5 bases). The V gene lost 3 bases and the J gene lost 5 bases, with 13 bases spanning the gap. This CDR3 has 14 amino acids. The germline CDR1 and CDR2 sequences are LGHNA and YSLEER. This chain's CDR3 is CASSHTSGSETQYF. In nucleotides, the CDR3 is TGCGCCAGCAGCCACACTAGTGGATCGGAGACCCAGTACTTC.

The chain's CDR3 is CATSDPNQTGKLFF. The CDR3 DNA sequence: TGTGCCACCAGTGATCCGAATCAAACAGGAAAACTGTTTTTT. The chain uses TRBV24-1 and TRBJ1-4, with TRBD1 as a possible D gene (5 bases). This CDR3 region has 14 residues. V lost 3 bases and J lost 10, with 14 bases in between. CDR1 is KGHDR and CDR2 is SFDVKD in the germline V gene.

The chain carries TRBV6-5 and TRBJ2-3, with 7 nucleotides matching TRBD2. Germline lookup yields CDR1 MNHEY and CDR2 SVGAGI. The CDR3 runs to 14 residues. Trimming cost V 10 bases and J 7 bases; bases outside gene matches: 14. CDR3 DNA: TGTGCCACCTACGGCGGGGGATCGTCATATACGCAGTATTTT. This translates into CATYGGGSSYTQYF.

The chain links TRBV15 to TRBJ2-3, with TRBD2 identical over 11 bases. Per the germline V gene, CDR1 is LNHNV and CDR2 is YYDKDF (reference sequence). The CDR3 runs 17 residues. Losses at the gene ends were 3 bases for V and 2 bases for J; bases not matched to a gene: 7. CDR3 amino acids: CATSSDGTSGLTDTQYF. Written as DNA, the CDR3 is TGTGCCACCAGCAGCGACGGGACTAGCGGACTCACAGATACGCAGTATTTT. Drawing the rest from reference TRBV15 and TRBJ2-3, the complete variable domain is DAMVIQNPRYQVTQFGKPVTLSCSQTLNHNVMYWYQQKSSQAPKLLFHYYDKDFNNEADTPDNFQSRRPNTSFCFLDIRSPGLGDTAMYLCATSSDGTSGLTDTQYFGPGTRLTVL.

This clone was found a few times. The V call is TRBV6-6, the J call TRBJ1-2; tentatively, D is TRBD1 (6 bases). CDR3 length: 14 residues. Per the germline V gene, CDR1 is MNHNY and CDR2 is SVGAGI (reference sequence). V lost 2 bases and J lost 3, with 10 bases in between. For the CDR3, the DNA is TGTGCCAGCAGTTACGGGTACAGGGACTATGGCTACACCTTC. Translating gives CASSYGYRDYGYTF.